A selection of T cell receptor beta chains follows, all from one sample in a study of OX40 agonist ivuxolimab in advanced cancers. The data were produced by immunoSEQ multiplex PCR, yet TCRdb's version contains in-frame clones alone and is incomplete. The profile shows some 63,000 clones, roughly 84% of them singletons. The source was CD4+ or CD8+ T cells sorted from blood, collected in a trial of the OX40 agonist ivuxolimab. Receptors were obtained from an adult with an advanced solid tumor such as melanoma, head and neck, liver or kidney cancer. The CDR3 runs from the conserved cysteine through the conserved F or W. A D gene is named only where the DNA matches it firmly. Not all rows give a size; the values are once, few, many and, for expanded clones, a class.

clone_size d_call j_call v_call cdr3_nt cdr3_aa
. TRBD2 TRBJ2-7 TRBV19 TGTGCCAGTAGTAATGTACGGCTAGCGGCCTCCTACGAGCAGTACTTC CASSNVRLAASYEQYF
. TRBD1 TRBJ1-5 TRBV6-6 TGTGCCAGCAGCTCTCGACAGGGGGCTAATCAGCCCCAGCATTTT CASSSRQGANQPQHF
. TRBD2 TRBJ2-1 TRBV5-1 TGCGCCAGCAGCCCACGTCCCGGGACTAGCGGGAGGGCCCTCTCCTACAATGAGCAGTTCTTC CASSPRPGTSGRALSYNEQFF
. TRBD2 TRBJ2-1 TRBV10-2 TGCGCCAGCAGTGGCACTAGCGGGGGATCCTACAATGAGCAGTTCTTC CASSGTSGGSYNEQFF
. TRBD2 TRBJ2-1 TRBV9 TGTGCCAGCAGCGTAAGCGGGGGGTTCTACAATGAGCAGTTCTTC CASSVSGGFYNEQFF
. . TRBJ2-7 TRBV28 TGTGCCAGCAGTTCACCAAAGAGACCAGAACTCTACGAGCAGTACTTC CASSSPKRPELYEQYF
. TRBD2 TRBJ2-7 TRBV2 TGTGCCAGCTGCCGACTAGCGGGAGAAGGCTACGAGCAGTACTTC CASCRLAGEGYEQYF
. . TRBJ1-1 TRBV10-1 TGCGCCAGCTCTCGGACGAGATACACTGAAGCTTTCTTT CASSRTRYTEAFF
once TRBD2 TRBJ2-1 TRBV29-1 TGCAGCGTTGAACCGGGAGGCGGGTTCAATGAGCAGTTCTTC CSVEPGGGFNEQFF
. TRBD2 TRBJ2-1 TRBV5-1 TGCGCCAGCAGCTTGGGACTAGCGGGGTACGGATACAATGAGCAGTTCTTC CASSLGLAGYGYNEQFF
. . TRBJ1-1 TRBV6-5 TGTGCCAGCAGCTTCGTTGGTGTGGTAGAAGGAGCTTTCTTT CASSFVGVVEGAFF
. TRBD1 TRBJ1-4 TRBV30 TGTGCCTGGAGGAGGACAGGGTTTGGGGATGAAAAACTGTTTTTT CAWRRTGFGDEKLFF
. TRBD1 TRBJ1-4 TRBV6-1 TGTGCCAGCAGTGAAGTTACAGGGGCTAATGAAAAACTGTTTTTT CASSEVTGANEKLFF
. . TRBJ2-5 TRBV5-1 TGCGCCAGCACCTTGGACAGCGGGGAAGAGACCCAGTACTTC CASTLDSGEETQYF
. TRBD1 TRBJ1-2 TRBV4-1 TGCGCCAGCAGCCAAGCTTTGACAGGGGCTAACTATGGCTACACCTTC CASSQALTGANYGYTF
. TRBD1 TRBJ1-2 TRBV6-5 TGTGCCAGCAGTTACTCCCCGGGACAGGGTGGCTACACCTTC CASSYSPGQGGYTF
. . TRBJ1-5 TRBV15 TGTGCCACCAGCCGTGTCGAATCGGGGGGTTTGAAGCCCCAGCATTTT CATSRVESGGLKPQHF
. TRBD2 TRBJ2-1 TRBV11-2 TGTGCCAGCAGCTTAGATAAGGCTAGCGGAAATGAGCAGTTCTTC CASSLDKASGNEQFF
. TRBD1 TRBJ1-5 TRBV7-2 TGTGCCAGCAGCTTATACGCAGGGGGGTCTCAGCCCCAGCATTTT CASSLYAGGSQPQHF
once TRBD1 TRBJ1-4 TRBV30 TGTGCCTGGAGGTCAACAGGGGCCTTTAATGAAAAACTGTTTTTT CAWRSTGAFNEKLFF